One T cell receptor (beta chain) is described in this entry. Its specificity is not known. The sample comes from a study of cytomegalovirus exposure and HLA in healthy donors. The CDR3 covers 16 residues. The germline gives CDR1 MDHEN, CDR2 SYDVKM. V lost 4 bases to trimming and J lost 4 bases; unmatched junction nucleotides: 10. 60 Vbeta and 13 Jbeta primers were used in PCR. TCRdb's copy holds only in-frame clones and misses some; the assay was immunoSEQ multiplex PCR. In the table there are about 150,000 clones, 70% to 85% of which are singletons. Broader study findings: Across HLA loci, a later analysis found differing TCR association rates, with DRB1 most and HLA-C fewest. Among TCR beta chains, those listed as cytomegalovirus-associated numbered around 160.

The sequence derives from a man aged 25 to 40 in good health and CMV-seronegative. The V and J genes are TRBV28 and TRBJ1-5; TRBD1 matches at 7 bases. The sample consisted of PBMCs. Here the CDR3 DNA reads TGTGCCAGCAGTTCGCGTCAGGGGGGCTTTAATCAGCCCCAGCATTTT. It codes for CASSSRQGGFNQPQHF.